This TCR beta chain is from a study of early T cells in non-severe SARS-CoV-2 infection. Study-level background: The study sequenced bulk RNA from unsorted whole blood, with chains unpaired.

Attachment of unique molecular identifiers was made to individual cDNA molecules. TCRdb processed the 5' RACE reads anew with MiXCR; each CDR3 protein has one entry. The sample includes about 40,000 distinct CDR3 sequences, about 4.9% of them seen just once. This clonotype was detected ten times or more. The germline gives CDR1 MNHNS, CDR2 SASEGT. The CDR3 runs to 13 residues. V lost 7 bases to trimming and J lost 7 bases, with 14 bases between them. J is TRBJ1-5 and V is TRBV6-1; D remains unclear. The sample comprised whole blood. The TCR comes from an adult who was a healthcare worker with PCR-confirmed SARS-CoV-2 infection or an uninfected control (not recorded which). The CDR3 is CASMDVGGQPQHF. In DNA, the CDR3 is TGTGCCAGCATGGACGTTGGTGGCCAGCCCCAGCATTTT.